This TCR beta chain was documented in a study of type 1 regulatory T cells. The trim removed 5 bases at V and 4 bases at J, leaving 7 bases unmatched. Germline V gene sequence: CDR1 SGHTA, CDR2 FQGNSA. The length of the CDR3 is 14 residues. Using its own MiXCR run on the reads, TCRdb lists one record per CDR3 protein. This table holds about 62,000 distinct CDR3 sequences, approximately 67% found once. Notes on this clonotype: The antigen is not known.

The rearrangement joins TRBV7-2 to TRBJ2-5; TRBD2 matches 7 bases. The TCR sequence derives from a human donor in good health. The sample consisted of cultured non-Tr1 T cells, either the whole culture or a sorted T cell fraction (not recorded which). CDR3 protein: CASSPREGRETQYF. CDR3 bases: TGTGCCAGCAGCCCAAGGGAGGGCCGAGAGACCCAGTACTTC.